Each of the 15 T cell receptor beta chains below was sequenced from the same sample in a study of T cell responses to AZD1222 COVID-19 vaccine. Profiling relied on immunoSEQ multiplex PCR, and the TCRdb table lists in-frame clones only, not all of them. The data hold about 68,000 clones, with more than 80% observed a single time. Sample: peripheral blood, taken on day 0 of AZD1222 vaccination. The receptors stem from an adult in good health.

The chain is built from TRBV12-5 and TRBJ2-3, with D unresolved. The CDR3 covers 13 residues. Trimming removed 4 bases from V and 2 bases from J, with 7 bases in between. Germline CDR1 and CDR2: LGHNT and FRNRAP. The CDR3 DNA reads TGTGCTAGTGGTTCAATCAACACAGATACGCAGTATTTT. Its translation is CASGSINTDTQYF.

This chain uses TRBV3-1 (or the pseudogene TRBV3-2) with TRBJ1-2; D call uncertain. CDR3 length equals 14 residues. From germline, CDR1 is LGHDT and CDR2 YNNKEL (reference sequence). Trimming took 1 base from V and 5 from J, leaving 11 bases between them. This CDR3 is CASSQGYGGYGYTF. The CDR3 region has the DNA TGTGCCAGCAGCCAAGGGTACGGAGGGTATGGCTACACCTTC.

In DNA form, the CDR3 reads TGTGCCAGCAGTTCGCCGCAGTGGGGCACTGAAGCTTTCTTT. Protein product: CASSSPQWGTEAFF. This rearrangement joins TRBV27 to TRBJ1-1; D is unclear. Germline CDR1 is MNHEY and CDR2 is SMNVEV (reference sequence). The CDR3 is 14 residues long. Trimming cost V 4 bases and J 4 bases, with 13 bases left between them.

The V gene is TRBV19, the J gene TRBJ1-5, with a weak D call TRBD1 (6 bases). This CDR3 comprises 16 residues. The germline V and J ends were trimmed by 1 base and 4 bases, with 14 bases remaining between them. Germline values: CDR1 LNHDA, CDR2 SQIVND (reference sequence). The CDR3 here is CASSIGPGARNQPQHF. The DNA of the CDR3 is TGTGCCAGTAGTATAGGGCCGGGGGCGAGGAATCAGCCCCAGCATTTT.

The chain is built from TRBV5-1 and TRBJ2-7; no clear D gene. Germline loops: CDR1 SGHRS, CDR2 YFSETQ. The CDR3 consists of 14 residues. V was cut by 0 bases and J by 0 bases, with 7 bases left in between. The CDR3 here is CASSLGEGSYEQYF. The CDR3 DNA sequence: TGCGCCAGCAGCTTGGGGGAAGGCTCCTACGAGCAGTACTTC.

CDR3 in amino acids: CASDSGSGEQFF. The CDR3 DNA is TGTGCCAGCGATAGCGGGAGTGGTGAGCAGTTCTTC. The chain has TRBV11-3 and TRBJ2-1; 9 bases are shared with TRBD2. Germline V gene data show CDR1 as SGHNT and CDR2 as YENEEA. The CDR3 loop spans 12 amino acids. The trim removed 8 bases at V and 9 bases at J, leaving 5 bases unmatched.

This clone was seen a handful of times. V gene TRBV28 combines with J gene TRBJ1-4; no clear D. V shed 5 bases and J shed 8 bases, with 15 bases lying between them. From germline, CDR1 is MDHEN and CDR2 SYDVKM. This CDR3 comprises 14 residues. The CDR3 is CASSPQVHQEKLFF. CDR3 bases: TGTGCCAGCAGTCCCCAGGTCCATCAAGAAAAACTGTTTTTT.

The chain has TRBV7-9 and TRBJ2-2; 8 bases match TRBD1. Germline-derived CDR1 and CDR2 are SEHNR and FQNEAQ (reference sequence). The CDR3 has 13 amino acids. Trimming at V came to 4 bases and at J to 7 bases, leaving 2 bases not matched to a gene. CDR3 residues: CASSSQGVGELFF. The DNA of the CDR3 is TGTGCCAGCAGCTCACAGGGGGTCGGGGAGCTGTTTTTT.

The CDR3 region is CSVAGIGTGELFF. The CDR3 DNA sequence: TGCAGCGTTGCCGGGATCGGCACCGGGGAGCTGTTTTTT. The V gene is TRBV29-1, the J gene TRBJ2-2; D may be TRBD2 (5 bases). V lost 4 bases and J lost 4, with 10 bases in between. The CDR3 totals 13 residues. Germline CDR1 is SQVTM and CDR2 is ANQGSEA.

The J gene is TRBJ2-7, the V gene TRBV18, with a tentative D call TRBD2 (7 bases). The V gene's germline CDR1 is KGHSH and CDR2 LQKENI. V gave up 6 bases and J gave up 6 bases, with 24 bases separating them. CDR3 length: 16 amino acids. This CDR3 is CASSPGGAGLGAEQYF. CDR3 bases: TGTGCCAGCTCCCCGGGGGGCGCCGGCTTAGGGGCCGAGCAGTACTTC.

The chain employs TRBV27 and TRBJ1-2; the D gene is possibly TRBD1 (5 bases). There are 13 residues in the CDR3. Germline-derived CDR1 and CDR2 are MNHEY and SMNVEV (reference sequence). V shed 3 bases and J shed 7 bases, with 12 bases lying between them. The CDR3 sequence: CASSLGQRGGYTF. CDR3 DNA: TGTGCCAGCAGTTTGGGGCAGCGAGGTGGCTACACCTTC.

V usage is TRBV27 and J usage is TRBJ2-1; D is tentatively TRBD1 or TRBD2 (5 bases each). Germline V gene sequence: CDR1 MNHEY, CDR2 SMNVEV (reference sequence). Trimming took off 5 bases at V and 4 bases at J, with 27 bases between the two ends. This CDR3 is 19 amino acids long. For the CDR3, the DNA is TGTGCCAGCAGTCTAGAACCAGCGTCGGGACGGCGAAAATACAATGAGCAGTTCTTC. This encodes CASSLEPASGRRKYNEQFF.

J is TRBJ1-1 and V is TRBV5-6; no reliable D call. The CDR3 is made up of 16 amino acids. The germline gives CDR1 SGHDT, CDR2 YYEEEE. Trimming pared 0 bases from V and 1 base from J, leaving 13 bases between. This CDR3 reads CASSLVTPETNTEAFF. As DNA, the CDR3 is TGTGCCAGCAGCTTGGTTACTCCGGAAACGAACACTGAAGCTTTCTTT.

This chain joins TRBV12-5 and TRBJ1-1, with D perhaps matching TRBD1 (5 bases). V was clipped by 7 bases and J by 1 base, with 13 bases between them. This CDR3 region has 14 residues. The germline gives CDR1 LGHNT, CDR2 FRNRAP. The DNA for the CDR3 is TGTGCTAGTGCCTGGGGGGGGAGGAACACTGAAGCTTTCTTT. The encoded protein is CASAWGGRNTEAFF.

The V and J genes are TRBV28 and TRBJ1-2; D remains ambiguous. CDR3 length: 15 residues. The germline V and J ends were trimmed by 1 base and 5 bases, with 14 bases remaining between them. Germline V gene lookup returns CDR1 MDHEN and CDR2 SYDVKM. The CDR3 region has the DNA TGTGCCAGCAGTTTATCCCCGGCGGGAGGTTATGGCTACACCTTC. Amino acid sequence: CASSLSPAGGYGYTF.